The present entry profiles one TCR beta chain with its context. Its target is unknown. V was pared by 4 bases and J by 1 base, with 3 bases of the junction left unmatched. CDR3 length: 15 residues. Germline assignment: CDR1 SGHVS and CDR2 FQNEAQ. Production of TCR cDNA was by 5'RACE template switching, which also added a universal primer site and UMIs. A single record per CDR3 protein comes from TCRdb applying MiXCR to the 5' RACE reads. The sample records fewer than 500,000 distinct CDR3 sequences, roughly a sixth being singletons. This sample is part of a study of T cells after yellow fever vaccination. Study outcomes and limitations: Abundant bulk-derived clonotypes could contaminate FACS-sorted repertoires.

The receptor comes from a man younger than 35 who received the YFV17D yellow fever vaccine. The chain carries TRBV7-8 and TRBJ2-3; TRBD1 agrees at 9 bases. The sequencing here drew on PBMCs, taken before the yellow fever booster vaccination. CDR3 region: CASSSGQGRTDTQYF. In DNA, the CDR3 is TGTGCCAGCAGCTCGGGACAGGGACGCACAGATACGCAGTATTTT.